This TCR beta chain was identified during a study of OX40 agonist ivuxolimab in advanced cancers. The overall study: Across the patients, intravenous ivuxolimab was delivered every 2 weeks at 0.01 to 10 mg/kg. Study-wide results and caveats: The CD4+ and CD8+ T cells in the blood had expanded clonally by week 6 at 0.1 to 3.0 mg/kg. Among T cells, CD8+ cells averaged more expanded clones than CD4+ cells. Some patients who did not respond also had low normalized T-cell clonal expansion.

Assay used: immunoSEQ multiplex PCR; TCRdb lists only in-frame clones, some missing. The table lists 60,000 to 100,000 clones, 94% of them singletons, with around 21% in the top ten. V trimming: 1 base; J trimming: 12 bases; junction bases outside the gene matches: 2. Looked up from germline, CDR1 is MGHRA and CDR2 is YSYEKL. CDR3 length: 11 amino acids. To note about this clone: Its antigen is currently unknown.

The V gene is TRBV4-1, the J gene TRBJ2-7; 8 positions match TRBD1. This receptor was taken from an adult with an advanced solid tumor such as melanoma, head and neck, liver or kidney cancer. The source material was CD4+ or CD8+ T cells sorted from blood, sampled in a trial of the OX40 agonist ivuxolimab. The CDR3 sequence is CASSQADRVYF. CDR3 nucleotides: TGCGCCAGCAGCCAAGCGGACAGGGTGTACTTC.